The T cell receptor (beta chain) under discussion was sequenced for a study of preoperative IRX-2 immunotherapy in early breast cancer. The treatment denotes: preoperative locoregional IRX-2 cytokine immunotherapy. Germline assignment: CDR1 MNHGY and CDR2 SAAAGT. The CDR3 runs to 13 residues. The V end lost 6 bases, the J end lost 8 bases, and 16 bases lay between the germline ends. The repertoire was sequenced with immunoSEQ multiplex PCR; TCRdb's copy has only in-frame clones and lacks some. The table records approximately 96,000 clones, roughly 90% of them present only once. The chain uses TRBV6-8 and TRBJ1-1, with D tentatively TRBD1 (6 bases). The starting material was tumor tissue, obtained after IRX-2 immunotherapy. This clonotype was sampled from a human donor with breast cancer. The chain's CDR3 is CASSRIRGAEAFF. CDR3 nucleotide sequence: TGTGCCAGCAGCCGGATCAGGGGCGCGGAAGCTTTCTTT.